This T cell receptor beta chain is from a study of vaccination effects on CD4 cells after COVID-19 (dated by TCRdb to 2022 to 2024). At the level of the whole study: Two doses of either the BNT162b2 or the mRNA-1273 mRNA SARS-CoV-2 vaccine were administered to participants. Pre-vaccine samples were collected from a couple of convalescent patients 16 days and one week before the first dose, corresponding to 142 and 148 days after COVID-19 diagnosis. Altogether, approximately 10 COVID-19 convalescent patients and a handful of SARS-CoV-2-naive healthy vaccine recipients made up the full study. The Oncomine TCR Beta short-read assay on an Illumina iSeq 100 was used to sequence cultures from other donors in the study. SARS-CoV-2 spike-specific CD4+ TCR repertoires from before and after mRNA vaccination were compared in COVID-19 convalescent patients and in infection-naive vaccine recipients. Here is what the overall study found, with its caveats: The study was limited by a small number of convalescent patients, and early post-infection timepoints were lacking. In convalescent patients, the post-vaccine spike-reactive repertoire was composed mainly of new vaccine-induced clones that were largely distinct from infection-induced clones. Marked clonal contraction was observed in both infection-induced and vaccine-induced clones at late post-vaccination timepoints, consistent with waning T cell responses.

The receptor library was made with the immunoSEQ multiplex PCR assay. DNA from the CD4+ T cells that had been cultured and isolated underwent TCR beta CDR3 sequencing. The study's processing was this. Non-productive TCR sequences were removed and reads were trimmed to the CDR3 region, keeping CDR3s of at least 7 amino acids. Antigen-specific clonotypes were identified with the MANAFEST web app by comparing expansion in peptide wells against reference cultures. Positive clones required FDR<0.05 expansion versus reference and all other wells, odds ratio above 5, and frequency above 0.1% in two replicate wells. A clonotype was defined as cross-reactive if the clonotype was significantly expanded both in SARS-CoV-2 spike wells and in at least one common cold coronavirus spike condition. CDR3 similarity was assessed by Levenshtein distance with the stringdist R package, and unrooted trees were built with ape in R 3.6.1. TCRdb's version of the immuneACCESS table is confined to in-frame rearrangements and falls short of the full clone set. An unresolved V gene accounts for under half of the shortfall where checked; the remainder is of unknown origin. Clone size and V and J calls were adopted from that table, with D and trimming inferred from the DNA. The sample table contains 35,000 to 55,000 clones; only one count was recorded for roughly 70% of them. The leading ten clones occupy about 30% of the sample.

Of note for this clone: Its antigen is still unknown. Per-nucleotide qualities are absent, and no much larger clonotype sits a single base away.

The germline V gene yields SGHTA for CDR1 and FQGNSA for CDR2. V is clipped by 2 bases and J by 1 base, and the sequence between their germline boundaries is 12 bases long. Including the terminal cysteine and phenylalanine, the CDR3 comprises 15 residues. The only DNA kept is the CDR3, 45 bases in frame from the first base. To identify antigen-specific CD4+ T cell clonotypes by their expansion, the ViraFEST assay first stimulated PBMC with viral peptide pools and then applied TCR sequencing. After about 10 days of culture, CD4+ T cells were isolated with the EasySep CD4+ T cell isolation kit. PCR-confirmed SARS-CoV-2 infection had occurred in convalescent patients between March and December 2020, before the Alpha, Beta and Delta variants emerged in the United States. Each well held some 1.9 million PBMC cultured in IMDM containing about 5.4% human AB serum, 8.5 to 10 IU/ml IL-2 and gentamicin, along with around 11 ug/ml peptides. On days 3 and 7, half of the culture medium was replaced with fresh IL-2-containing medium. Each peptide stimulation condition was cultured in triplicate wells unless otherwise noted. Using Ficoll-Paque Plus gradient centrifugation, PBMC were separated from whole blood and then either used fresh or cryopreserved at -140C. Genomic DNA was extracted from cultured CD4+ T cells with the QIAamp micro DNA kit.

The sequenced sample was CD4+ T cells from PBMCs cultured with a peptide pool, obtained before COVID-19 vaccination. The sequence joins TRBV7-2 to TRBJ2-7; perhaps TRBD1 is the D gene, with 6 bases matching. This clonotype originated in a human donor who had a prior SARS-CoV-2 infection. The DNA sequence is as follows: TGTGCCAGCAGCTTATATCCCAGGGGATCCTACGAGCAGTACTTC. This yields the protein CASSLYPRGSYEQYF.